What follows is one T cell receptor beta chain and its context. The target antigen is unknown. The identical CDR3 is also encoded by other nucleotide sequences in the sample. CDR3 length equals 13 residues. Trimming stripped 0 bases from V and 6 bases from J, with 6 bases between. Germline lookup yields CDR1 KGHSH and CDR2 LQKENI. Some clones are missing from TCRdb's copy, which holds only in-frame ones; the method was immunoSEQ multiplex PCR. The sample comprises 80,000 or so clones, 80% to 95% of which are singletons, and 0.25% to 0.35% rests with the top ten. This sample stems from a study of OX40 agonist ivuxolimab in advanced cancers. Study context: Partial responses were seen in three patients, one with hepatocellular carcinoma and two with cutaneous melanoma. Study-level results: Some nonresponders also had low normalized T-cell clonal expansion. Researchers report that CD8+ T cells had, on average, more expanded clones than CD4+.

The chain couples TRBV18 to TRBJ2-1; D gene ambiguous. Specimen: CD4+ or CD8+ T cells sorted from blood, collected in a trial of the OX40 agonist ivuxolimab. This TCR was recovered from an adult with an advanced solid tumor such as melanoma, head and neck, liver or kidney cancer. The CDR3 sequence is CASSPPLSNEQFF. The DNA of the CDR3 is TGTGCCAGCTCACCACCCCTCAGCAATGAGCAGTTCTTC.